This TCR beta chain was found in a study of CD8+ T cells in alopecia areata. Study context: Treated patients swallowed 5 to 10 mg of oral tofacitinib twice daily. Findings of the study overall: Lesional scalp, especially alopecia totalis/universalis, showed higher clonality than normal scalp.

V shed 5 bases and J shed 5 bases, with 12 bases lying between them. This CDR3 is built from 13 residues. CDR1 LGHNA and CDR2 YNFKEQ come from the germline V gene. From PBMCs, CD4+ and CD8+ T cells were sorted. In its sample, this clone was seen a few times. Its target is not known. cDNA reverse transcribed from extracted RNA served as the sequencing template. Here immunoSEQ multiplex PCR was the method, and the copy in TCRdb shows in-frame clones only, minus some. Of about 180,000 clones listed, 59% are singletons. The sample consisted of CD4+ T cells sorted from blood, taken at week 0. This TCR came from a human donor with alopecia areata. The chain carries TRBV4-2 and TRBJ1-2; no definite D call. CDR3 in DNA: TGTGCCAGCAGCTCGGAGGGCGGGTATGGCTACACCTTC. This translates into CASSSEGGYGYTF.